Presented here are 24 T cell receptor beta chains from one specimen sequenced in a study of CDR3 diversity in severe acne. TCRdb recomputed calls from the PCR reads with MiXCR, one row per CDR3 protein. The table includes around 100,000 distinct CDR3 sequences, roughly 51% detected once. Specimen: blood. The source of these receptors is a male donor with acne.

The chain uses TRBV15 and TRBJ2-7, with 7 bases aligning to TRBD2. The CDR3 length is 11 residues. The J segment lost 6 bases and the V segment lost 8 bases, leaving 4 bases of the junction unmatched. Germline CDR1 and CDR2: LNHNV and YYDKDF (reference sequence). The CDR3 DNA reads TGTGCCACCGGGTGGGGGGGCGAGCAGTACTTC. Protein product: CATGWGGEQYF.

This clonotype was detected only once. Here the CDR3 omits its conserved ending phenylalanine or tryptophan, so a read error is the likely source. V usage is TRBV12-3 or TRBV12-4 and J usage is TRBJ1-1, with D perhaps matching TRBD1 (6 bases). This CDR3 comprises 13 residues. V lost 7 bases, J lost 4 bases, and 13 bases lay in between. The CDR3 DNA reads as TGTGCCAGCACCATCCGGGACATCACTGAAGCTTTCCTT. Translated, it gives CASTIRDITEAFL.

In this sample, this clonotype turned up many times. V is TRBV4-1 and J is TRBJ2-7; the match to TRBD2 covers 11 bases. V trimming: 2 bases; J trimming: 7 bases; junction bases outside the gene matches: 7. CDR1 is MGHRA, CDR2 YSYEKL, per germline. The CDR3 covers 15 residues. CDR3 bases: TGCGCCAGCAGCCAAATACTAGCGGGAGAGCGGGAGCAGTACTTC. It encodes CASSQILAGEREQYF.

About this clonotype: The CDR3 end shows no conserved phenylalanine or tryptophan, and so a read error is likely. V and J are TRBV20-1 and TRBJ1-1, with 7 bases aligning to TRBD1. Trimming at V came to 7 bases and at J to 7 bases, leaving 6 bases not matched to a gene. The length of the CDR3 is 11 residues. Per the germline V gene, CDR1 is DFQATT and CDR2 is SNEGSKA (reference sequence). The CDR3 spells CSVARGNEAFL. Written as DNA, the CDR3 is TGCAGTGTCGCCAGGGGGAATGAAGCTTTCCTT.

This clonotype was seen repeatedly, ten times or more. This CDR3 is CASSFGLLENTGELFF. As DNA, the CDR3 is TGTGCCAGCAGCTTCGGACTCCTCGAGAACACCGGGGAGCTGTTTTTT. This chain links TRBV5-6 with TRBJ2-2, with D possibly being TRBD2 (5 bases). With 2 bases removed from V and 1 base from J, the gap between germline ends came to 12 bases. Looked up from germline, CDR1 is SGHDT and CDR2 is YYEEEE. CDR3 length: 16 residues.

Regarding this clonotype: A much larger clone is a single base away; this may be a read error. The chain couples TRBV13 to TRBJ2-3, with unresolved D. The V gene's germline CDR1 is PRHDT and CDR2 FYEKMQ (reference sequence). The CDR3 length is 12 residues. The CDR3 reads CARSFLRDTQYF. The CDR3 DNA sequence: TGTGCCCGCAGCTTCCTACGTGATACGCAGTATTTT.

This clonotype was counted ten times or more. J is TRBJ2-7 and V is TRBV20-1; no definite D call. Per germline, CDR1 DFQATT and CDR2 SNEGSKA (reference sequence). V was cut by 5 bases and J by 0 bases, with 11 bases left in between. This CDR3 contains 13 residues. For the CDR3, the DNA is TGCAGTGCTGCTCACTTCAGCTCCTACGAGCAGTACGTC. It specifies CSAAHFSSYEQYV.

This chain connects TRBV7-3 to TRBJ1-1, with D tentatively TRBD1 (6 bases). Per the germline V gene, CDR1 is SGHTA and CDR2 is FQGTGA. The CDR3 sequence is 13 residues long. V lost 5 bases and J 5 bases, leaving 12 bases between the germline ends. The CDR3 DNA reads TGTGCCAGCAGCATTACCAGGGGAACTGAAGCTTTCTTT. The encoded protein is CASSITRGTEAFF.

This chain uses TRBV20-1 with TRBJ1-2; 9 positions match TRBD1. The CDR3 loop spans 15 amino acids. The trim removed 2 bases at V and 1 base at J, leaving 5 bases unmatched. The germline V gene encodes CDR1 DFQATT and CDR2 SNEGSKA (reference sequence). The CDR3 nucleotides are TGCAGTGCTAGATGGGACAGGGTTTTTAACTATGGCTACACCTTC. Translating it yields CSARWDRVFNYGYTF.

This clonotype was counted many times. The chain has TRBV6-5 and TRBJ2-7, with D possibly being TRBD1 (6 bases). The CDR3 is 11 residues long. Trimming took off 6 bases at V and 11 bases at J, with 14 bases between the two ends. The germline V gene has CDR1 MNHEY and CDR2 SVGAGI. CDR3 region: CASRTQGIEYV. The DNA for the CDR3 is TGTGCCAGCAGGACCCAGGGGATAGAGTACGTC.

This clonotype was counted at least ten times. Sequence at one end of the junction differs from germline and may be a read error. This chain connects TRBV7-7 to TRBJ2-2; 12 bases fit TRBD2. The CDR3 has 15 residues. Looked up from germline, CDR1 is SSHAT and CDR2 is FNYEAQ (reference sequence). The CDR3 bases are TGTGCTAGCACCCGACTAGCGGGAGTGGCCGGGGAGCTGTTTTTT. Amino acids: CASTRLAGVAGELFF.

The rearrangement uses TRBV27 and TRBJ1-1; D not certain. CDR1 is MNHEY and CDR2 is SMNVEV in the germline V gene (reference sequence). The CDR3 has 14 amino acids. Trimming cost V 6 bases and J 6 bases, with 17 bases left between them. DNA for the CDR3: TGTGCCAGCAGCCACACGGACGGGTACCCTGAAGCTTTCTTT. Residues: CASSHTDGYPEAFF.

The rearrangement uses TRBV12-3 or TRBV12-4 and TRBJ2-3; perhaps TRBD1 as D (5 bases). This CDR3 comprises 14 residues. Trimming left V 5 bases short and J 10 bases short, with 19 bases between. The CDR3 nucleotides read TGTGCCAGCAGTACCCAGGGCGCCACAGGTGCGCAGTATTTT. It codes for CASSTQGATGAQYF.

As to this clonotype: One end of the junction is discordant with germline, which a read error may explain. The J gene is TRBJ2-3, the V gene TRBV18; D ambiguous. The CDR3 consists of 11 residues. CDR1 and CDR2 (germline): KGHSH, LQKENI. Written as DNA, the CDR3 is TGTGCCAGCTCATCGTCAGATACGCGGTATTTT. This codes for CASSSSDTRYF. The entire variable domain, with the rest obtained from reference TRBV18 and TRBJ2-3, is as follows: NAGVMQNPRHLVRRRGQEARLRCSPMKGHSHVYWYRQLPEEGLKFMVYLQKENIIDESGMPKERFSAEFPKEGPSILRIQQVVRGDSAAYFCASSSSDTRYFGPGTRLTVL.

Ten or more counts support this clonotype. The genes are TRBV6-6 and TRBJ1-5; 10 bases line up with TRBD1. The CDR3 loop spans 14 amino acids. Germline V CDR1 and CDR2: MNHNY, SVGAGI (reference sequence). The ends lost 4 bases at V and 6 bases at J; junction bases unmatched: 3. The CDR3 spells CASSFGQGGQPQHF. CDR3 in DNA: TGTGCCAGCAGTTTCGGACAGGGGGGTCAGCCCCAGCATTTT.

The rearrangement joins TRBV25-1 to TRBJ2-5, with 7 bases identical to TRBD2. Germline lookup yields CDR1 MGHDK and CDR2 SYGVNS. The length of the CDR3 is 14 residues. The junction had 9 bases not matched to a gene; V was cut back by 10 bases and J by 1 base. CDR3 coding DNA: TGTGCCACCACCGGGACTAAGCCCCAAGAGACCCAGTACTTC. It translates to CATTGTKPQETQYF.

This clonotype is medium-sized (0.01 to 0.1%). The chain combines TRBV7-2 with TRBJ2-7; no definite D call. Deletions cut 5 bases from V and 2 bases from J, with 22 bases between. The germline V gene encodes CDR1 SGHTA and CDR2 FQGNSA. The CDR3 contains 17 residues. The CDR3 DNA reads TGTGCCAGCAGCCCTAGAGAACGCGCACTTACACCCTACGAGCAGTACTTC. Its protein product is CASSPRERALTPYEQYF.

The rearrangement uses TRBV2 and TRBJ1-5; 7 bases align to TRBD1. Per germline, CDR1 SNHLY and CDR2 FYNNEI. The CDR3 spans 16 residues. Unmatched junction bases numbered 8, after V lost 6 bases and J lost 0 bases. The CDR3 DNA follows: TGTGCCAGCAGGGCCACAGGGGATTATAGCAATCAGCCCCAGCATTTT. This translates into CASRATGDYSNQPQHF.

For this clonotype: A clone one base away is much larger, so this may be a read error. This sequence joins TRBV19 and TRBJ1-6; 8 bases align to TRBD1. The CDR3 extends over 14 amino acids. Germline loops: CDR1 LNHDA, CDR2 SQIVND (reference sequence). The V gene end was trimmed by 7 bases and the J gene end by 10 bases; junction bases not matched to a gene: 9. In DNA, the CDR3 is TGTGCCAGTATTTGGACAGGGTCTGAATCACCCCTCCACTTT. Encoded protein: CASIWTGSESPLHF.

The chain recombines TRBV29-1 with TRBJ2-3; 8 bases are shared with TRBD2. The ends lost 5 bases at V and 6 bases at J; junction bases unmatched: 7. Germline V gene lookup returns CDR1 SQVTM and CDR2 ANQGSEA. This CDR3 is 13 amino acids long. Written as DNA, the CDR3 is TGCAGCGTTTTGGGAGCTAGCGGGGATACGCAGTATTTT. Its protein is CSVLGASGDTQYF.

The chain has TRBV2 and TRBJ2-1; 10 bases agree with TRBD2. The last part of the DNA fits TRBJ2-5 better; the J call may be wrong. Germline V lookup: CDR1 SNHLY, CDR2 FYNNEI. This CDR3 has 15 residues. CDR3 bases: TGTGCCAGCATTGCTAGCGGGAGCGAGGTAGAGACCCAGTACTTC. Its translation: CASIASGSEVETQYF.

The V and J genes are TRBV25-1 and TRBJ1-6; no firm D call. With 10 bases removed from V and 10 bases from J, the gap between germline ends came to 14 bases. Germline-derived CDR1 and CDR2 are MGHDK and SYGVNS. This CDR3 contains 12 residues. DNA for the CDR3: TGTGCCACCAACACCGCCGGATCACCCCTCCACTTT. The encoded protein is CATNTAGSPLHF.

The genes are TRBV10-3 and TRBJ1-5, with D maybe TRBD1 (5 bases). The CDR3 covers 14 residues. The V end lost 5 bases, the J end lost 3 bases, and 11 bases lay between the germline ends. Germline V lookup: CDR1 ENHRY, CDR2 SYGVKD. The CDR3 nucleotides are TGTGCCATCAGTCAAACAGGTTTCAATCAGCCCCAGCATTTT. Encoded protein: CAISQTGFNQPQHF.

This clonotype was seen many times. The chain links TRBV20-1 to TRBJ1-2; D is uncertain. With 0 bases removed from V and 4 bases from J, the gap between germline ends came to 9 bases. This CDR3 region has 13 residues. Germline V CDR1 and CDR2: DFQATT, SNEGSKA (reference sequence). CDR3 DNA sequence: TGCAGTGCTAGAGAGACTTTGACCTATGGCTACACCTTC. Protein product: CSARETLTYGYTF.